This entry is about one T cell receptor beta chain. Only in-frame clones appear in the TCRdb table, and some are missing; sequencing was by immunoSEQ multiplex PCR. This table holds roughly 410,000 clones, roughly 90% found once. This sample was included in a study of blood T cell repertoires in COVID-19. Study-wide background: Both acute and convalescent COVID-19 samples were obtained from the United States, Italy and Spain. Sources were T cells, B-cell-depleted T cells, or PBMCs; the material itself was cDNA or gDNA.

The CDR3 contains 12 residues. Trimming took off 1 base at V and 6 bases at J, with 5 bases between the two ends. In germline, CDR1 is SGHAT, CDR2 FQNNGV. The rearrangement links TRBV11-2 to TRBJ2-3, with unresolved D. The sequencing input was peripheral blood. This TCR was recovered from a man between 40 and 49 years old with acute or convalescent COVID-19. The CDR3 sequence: CASSLVSDTQYF. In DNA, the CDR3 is TGTGCCAGCAGCTTAGTTTCTGATACGCAGTATTTT.